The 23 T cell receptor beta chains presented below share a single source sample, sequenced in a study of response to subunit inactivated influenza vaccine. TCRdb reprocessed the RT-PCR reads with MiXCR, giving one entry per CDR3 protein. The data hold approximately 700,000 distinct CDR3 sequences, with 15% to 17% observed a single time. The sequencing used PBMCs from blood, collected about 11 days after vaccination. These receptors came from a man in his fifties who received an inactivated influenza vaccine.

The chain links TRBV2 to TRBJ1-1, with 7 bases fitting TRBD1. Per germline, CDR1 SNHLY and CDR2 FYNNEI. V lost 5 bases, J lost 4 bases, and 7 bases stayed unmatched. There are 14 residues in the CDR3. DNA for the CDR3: TGTGCCAGCAGTATGGGACAGTCAGGCACTGAAGCTTTCTTT. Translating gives CASSMGQSGTEAFF.

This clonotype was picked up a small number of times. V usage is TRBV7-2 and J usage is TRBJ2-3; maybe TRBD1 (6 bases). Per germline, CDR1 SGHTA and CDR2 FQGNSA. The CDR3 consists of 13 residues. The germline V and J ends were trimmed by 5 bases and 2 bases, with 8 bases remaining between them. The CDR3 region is CASSRQATDTQYF. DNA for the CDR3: TGTGCCAGCAGCCGACAGGCCACAGATACGCAGTATTTT.

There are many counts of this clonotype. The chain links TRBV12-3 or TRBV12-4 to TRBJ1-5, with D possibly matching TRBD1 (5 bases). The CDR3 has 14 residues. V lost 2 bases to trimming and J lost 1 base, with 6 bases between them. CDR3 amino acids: CASSLWGSNQPQHF. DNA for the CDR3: TGTGCCAGCAGTTTATGGGGGAGCAATCAGCCCCAGCATTTT.

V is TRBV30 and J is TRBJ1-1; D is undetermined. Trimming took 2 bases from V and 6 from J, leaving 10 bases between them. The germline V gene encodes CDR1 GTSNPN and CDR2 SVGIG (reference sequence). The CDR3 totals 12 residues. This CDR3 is CAWSPSLSEAFF. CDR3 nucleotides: TGTGCCTGGAGTCCCAGTCTATCTGAAGCTTTCTTT.

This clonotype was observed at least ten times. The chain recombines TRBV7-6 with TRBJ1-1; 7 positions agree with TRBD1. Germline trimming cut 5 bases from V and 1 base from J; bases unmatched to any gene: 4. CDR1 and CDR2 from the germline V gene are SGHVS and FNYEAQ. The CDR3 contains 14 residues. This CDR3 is CASSRGQTNTEAFF. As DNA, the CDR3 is TGTGCCAGCAGCCGGGGACAGACGAACACTGAAGCTTTCTTT.

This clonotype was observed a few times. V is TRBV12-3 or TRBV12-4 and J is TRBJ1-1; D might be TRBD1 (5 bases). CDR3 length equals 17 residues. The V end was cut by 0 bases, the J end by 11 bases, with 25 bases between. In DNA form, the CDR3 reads TGTGCCAGCAGTTTAGCGGGGACCCCCCGGCAGGGCGGTCGTGCTTTCTTT. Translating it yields CASSLAGTPRQGGRAFF.

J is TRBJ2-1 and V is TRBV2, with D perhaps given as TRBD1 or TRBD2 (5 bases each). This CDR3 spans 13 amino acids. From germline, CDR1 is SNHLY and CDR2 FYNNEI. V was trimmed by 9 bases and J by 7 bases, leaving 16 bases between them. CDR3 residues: CARGTSMRNEQFF. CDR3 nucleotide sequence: TGTGCCAGGGGGACCTCTATGCGGAATGAGCAGTTCTTC.

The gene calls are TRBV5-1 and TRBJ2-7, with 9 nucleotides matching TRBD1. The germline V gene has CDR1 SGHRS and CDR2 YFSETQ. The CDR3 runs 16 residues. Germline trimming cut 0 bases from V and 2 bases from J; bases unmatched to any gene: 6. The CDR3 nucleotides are TGCGCCAGCAGCTTGGGGACAGGGGTGGCCGCCTACGAGCAGTACTTC. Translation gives CASSLGTGVAAYEQYF.

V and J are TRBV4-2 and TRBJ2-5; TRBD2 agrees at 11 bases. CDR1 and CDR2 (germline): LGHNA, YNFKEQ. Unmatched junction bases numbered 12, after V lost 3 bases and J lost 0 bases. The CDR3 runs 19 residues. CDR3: CASSHLPGTSGGYQETQYF. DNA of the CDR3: TGTGCCAGCAGCCATCTCCCCGGGACTAGCGGAGGGTACCAAGAGACCCAGTACTTC.

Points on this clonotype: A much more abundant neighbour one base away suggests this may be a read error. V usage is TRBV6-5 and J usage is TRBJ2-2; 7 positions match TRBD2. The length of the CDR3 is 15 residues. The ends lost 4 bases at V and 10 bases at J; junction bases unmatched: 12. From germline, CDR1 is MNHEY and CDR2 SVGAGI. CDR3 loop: CASSFLRGGSVELFF. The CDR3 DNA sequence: TGTGCCAGCAGTTTCCTCCGCGGGGGTAGTGTGGAGCTGTTTTTT.

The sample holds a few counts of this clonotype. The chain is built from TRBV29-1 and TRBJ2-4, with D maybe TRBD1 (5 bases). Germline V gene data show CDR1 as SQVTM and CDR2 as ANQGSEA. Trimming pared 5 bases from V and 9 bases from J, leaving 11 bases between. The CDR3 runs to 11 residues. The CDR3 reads CSVRDQGIQYF. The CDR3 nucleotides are TGCAGCGTTAGAGACCAGGGCATTCAGTACTTC.

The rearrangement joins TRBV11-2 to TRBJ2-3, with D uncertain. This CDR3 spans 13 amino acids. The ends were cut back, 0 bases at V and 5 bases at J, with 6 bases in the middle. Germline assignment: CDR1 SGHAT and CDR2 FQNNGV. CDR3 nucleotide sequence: TGTGCCAGCAGCTTAGATCCCAGAGATACGCAGTATTTT. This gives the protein CASSLDPRDTQYF. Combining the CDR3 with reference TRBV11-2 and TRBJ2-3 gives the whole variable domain EAGVAQSPRYKIIEKRQSVAFWCNPISGHATLYWYQQILGQGPKLLIQFQNNGVVDDSQLPKDRFSAERLKGVDSTLKIQPAKLEDSAVYLCASSLDPRDTQYFGPGTRLTVL.

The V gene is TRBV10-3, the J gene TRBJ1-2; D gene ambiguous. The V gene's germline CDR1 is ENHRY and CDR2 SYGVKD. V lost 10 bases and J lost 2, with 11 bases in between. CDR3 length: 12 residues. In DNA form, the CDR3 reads TGTGCCACAACAGAGCGCAACTATGGCTACACCTTC. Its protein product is CATTERNYGYTF.

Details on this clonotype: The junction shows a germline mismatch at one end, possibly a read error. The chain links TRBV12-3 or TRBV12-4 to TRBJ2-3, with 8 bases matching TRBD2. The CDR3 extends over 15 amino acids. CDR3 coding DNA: TGTGCCAGCAGTTTTAGCGGGGTGAGCACAGATACGCAGGATTTT. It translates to CASSFSGVSTDTQDF.

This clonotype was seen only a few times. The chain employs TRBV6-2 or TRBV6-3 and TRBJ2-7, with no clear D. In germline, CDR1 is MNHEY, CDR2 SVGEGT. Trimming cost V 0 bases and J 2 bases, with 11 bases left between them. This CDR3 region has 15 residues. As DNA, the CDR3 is TGTGCCAGCAGTTACTCTCAGGTGCTCCCCTACGAGCAGTACTTC. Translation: CASSYSQVLPYEQYF.

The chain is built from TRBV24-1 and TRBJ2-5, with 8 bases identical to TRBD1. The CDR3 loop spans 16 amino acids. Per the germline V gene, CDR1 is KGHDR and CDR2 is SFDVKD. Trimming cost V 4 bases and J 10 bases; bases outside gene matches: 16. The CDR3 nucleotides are TGTGCCACCAGTGAACCCAGGACAGGGCCCATCGGGGGCCAGTACTTC. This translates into CATSEPRTGPIGGQYF.

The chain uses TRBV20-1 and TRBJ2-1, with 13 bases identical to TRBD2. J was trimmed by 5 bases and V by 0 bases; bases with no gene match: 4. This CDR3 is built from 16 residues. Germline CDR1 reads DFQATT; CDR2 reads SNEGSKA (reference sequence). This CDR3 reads CSARERLAGGHNEQFF. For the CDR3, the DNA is TGCAGTGCTAGAGAGAGACTAGCGGGAGGCCACAATGAGCAGTTCTTC.

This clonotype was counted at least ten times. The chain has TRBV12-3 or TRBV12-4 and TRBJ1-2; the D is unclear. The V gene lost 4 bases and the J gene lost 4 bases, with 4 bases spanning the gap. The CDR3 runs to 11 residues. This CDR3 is CASSWSYGYTF. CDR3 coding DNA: TGTGCCAGCAGTTGGAGCTATGGCTACACCTTC.

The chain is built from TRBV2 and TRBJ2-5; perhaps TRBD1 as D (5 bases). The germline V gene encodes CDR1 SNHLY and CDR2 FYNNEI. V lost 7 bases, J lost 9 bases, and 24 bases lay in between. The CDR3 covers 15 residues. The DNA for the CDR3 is TGTGCCAGCAACCCACTTTCAAGACAGTCATCGGCCCAGTACTTC. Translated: CASNPLSRQSSAQYF.

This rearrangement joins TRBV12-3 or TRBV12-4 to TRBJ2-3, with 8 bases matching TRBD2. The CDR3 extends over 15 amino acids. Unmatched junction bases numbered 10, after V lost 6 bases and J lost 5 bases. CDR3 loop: CASRSSGTRRDTQYF. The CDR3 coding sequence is TGTGCCAGCAGGTCCTCCGGGACTAGACGAGATACGCAGTATTTT.

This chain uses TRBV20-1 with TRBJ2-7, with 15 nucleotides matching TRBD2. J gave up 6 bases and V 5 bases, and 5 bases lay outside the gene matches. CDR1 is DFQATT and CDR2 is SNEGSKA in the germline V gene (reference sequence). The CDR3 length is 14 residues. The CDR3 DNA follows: TGCAGTGCTCAGCGGACTAGCGGGGGGGGCGAGCAGTACTTC. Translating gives CSAQRTSGGGEQYF.

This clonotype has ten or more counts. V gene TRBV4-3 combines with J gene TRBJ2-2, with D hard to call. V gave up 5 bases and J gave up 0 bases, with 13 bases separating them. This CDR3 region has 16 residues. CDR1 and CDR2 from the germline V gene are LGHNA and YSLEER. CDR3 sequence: CASSSARLANTGELFF. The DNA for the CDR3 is TGCGCCAGCAGCTCCGCCAGGCTCGCGAACACCGGGGAGCTGTTTTTT.

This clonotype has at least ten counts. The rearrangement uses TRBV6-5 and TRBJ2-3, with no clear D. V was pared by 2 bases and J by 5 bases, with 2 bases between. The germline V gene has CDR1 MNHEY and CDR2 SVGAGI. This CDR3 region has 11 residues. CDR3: CASSYKDTQYF. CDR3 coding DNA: TGTGCCAGCAGTTACAAAGATACGCAGTATTTT.